This TCR beta chain was captured in a study of cytomegalovirus exposure and HLA in healthy donors. Study results and limitations: Compared with the approximately 680-donor mean, an Asian-associated ancestry cluster reportedly had fewer N-insertions, according to a later analysis.

As regards this clone: The antigen remains undetermined.

The PCR made use of 60 Vbeta and 13 Jbeta primers. Libraries were prepared by immunoSEQ multiplex PCR; TCRdb keeps only in-frame clonotypes and omits some of them. The clone table shows tens of thousands of clones, with the ten largest holding roughly 1%. The receptor's source is a woman between 40 and 55 years old in good health and CMV-seronegative. What was sequenced was PBMCs.

CDR3 protein: CASSPGNEQYF. The CDR3 region has the DNA TGTGCCAGCAGTCCAGGAAACGAGCAGTACTTC. V and J are TRBV27 and TRBJ2-7; D gene uncertain. Trimming shortened V by 5 bases and J by 5 bases, and 7 bases separated the two germline ends. CDR1 is MNHEY and CDR2 is SMNVEV in the germline V gene (reference sequence). There are 11 residues in the CDR3.